The present TCR beta chain was sequenced within a study of cytomegalovirus exposure and HLA in healthy donors. Study details: A previous analysis identified 100 million to 120 million unique TCR beta sequences derived from about 180 million T cells. Study-wide points: Immune exposure was documented only through CMV serostatus. The study flagged about 160 TCR beta chains as cytomegalovirus-associated. Sequence variants that were highly shared formed a cluster that was likely a sequencing artifact.

This clone is a singleton in its sample. Its antigen is undetermined. The germline gives CDR1 MNHEY, CDR2 SVGAGI. The CDR3 is 15 amino acids. The PCR ran on 60 Vbeta and 13 Jbeta primers. Data came from immunoSEQ multiplex PCR; TCRdb stores just in-frame clones and leaves some out. This table holds more than 90,000 clones, approximately 80% found once. The chain employs TRBV6-5 and TRBJ2-5; 7 bases match TRBD2. The DNA end is more similar to TRBJ2-7, so the J call may be wrong. The receptor's source is a woman younger than 30 in good health and CMV-seropositive. Sample: PBMCs. The chain's CDR3 is CASSYSGGSGYEQYF. DNA for the CDR3: TGTGCCAGCAGTTACTCGGGCGGGAGTGGCTACGAGCAGTACTTC.